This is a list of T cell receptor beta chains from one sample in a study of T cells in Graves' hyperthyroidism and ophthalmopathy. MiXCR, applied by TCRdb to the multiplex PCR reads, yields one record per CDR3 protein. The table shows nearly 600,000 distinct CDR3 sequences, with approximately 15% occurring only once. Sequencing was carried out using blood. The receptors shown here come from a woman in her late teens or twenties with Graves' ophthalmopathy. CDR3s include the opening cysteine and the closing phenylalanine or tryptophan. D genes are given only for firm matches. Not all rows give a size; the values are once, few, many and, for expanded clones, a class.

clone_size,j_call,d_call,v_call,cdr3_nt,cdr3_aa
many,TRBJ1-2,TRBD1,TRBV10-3,TGTGCCATCAGGGCAATTTCACAGGGGGATGGTAATGGCTACACCTTC,CAIRAISQGDGNGYTF
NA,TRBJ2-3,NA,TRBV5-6,TGTGCCAGCAGCTTAGGCGAAGCGGACACAGATACGCAGTATTTT,CASSLGEADTDTQYF
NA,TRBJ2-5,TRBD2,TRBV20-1,TGCAGTGCTACCGGGACTAGCGTTCAAGAGACCCAGTACTTC,CSATGTSVQETQYF
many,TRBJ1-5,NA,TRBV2,TGTGCCAGCAGTGAAACCGCGGGGCATTCTAGCAATCAGCCCCAGCATTTT,CASSETAGHSSNQPQHF
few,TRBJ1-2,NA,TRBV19,TGTGCCAGTAGTATAGCGGTGAACTATGGCTACACCTTC,CASSIAVNYGYTF
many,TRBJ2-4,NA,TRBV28,TGTGCCAGCAGTGGCGCGCGCATTCAGTACTTC,CASSGARIQYF
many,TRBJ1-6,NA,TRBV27,TGTGCCAGCAGTTTTTTCAGGTCCGGTTCACCCCTCCACTTT,CASSFFRSGSPLHF
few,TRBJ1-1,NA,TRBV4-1,TGCGCCAGCAGCCCGGGACCTTCAAGGACTGAAGCTTTCTTT,CASSPGPSRTEAFF
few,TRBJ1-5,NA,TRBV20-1,TGCAGTGCTAGAGAAGCGGGACCTTTCAATCAGCCCCAGCATTTT,CSAREAGPFNQPQHF
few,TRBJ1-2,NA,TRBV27,TGTGCCAGCAGTTGGGTTTCGGGGGCGTCTGATGGCTACACCTTC,CASSWVSGASDGYTF
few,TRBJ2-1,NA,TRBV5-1,TGCGCCAGCAGCTTGGGATGGGCGGATTCCTACAATGAGCAGTTCTTC,CASSLGWADSYNEQFF
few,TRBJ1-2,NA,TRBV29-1,TGCAGCGTTGTGGAGGGGAACTATGGCTACACCTTC,CSVVEGNYGYTF
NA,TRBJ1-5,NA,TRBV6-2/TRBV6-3,TGTGCCAGCAGTGCCGGGACCGGGGGTCAGCCCCAGCATTTT,CASSAGTGGQPQHF
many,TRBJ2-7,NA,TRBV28,TGTGCCAGCAGTTTAGGGGGCCTCGAGCAGTACTTC,CASSLGGLEQYF
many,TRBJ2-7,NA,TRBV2,TGTGCCAGCAGTGAAGGGGGGCCAGCGAGCTCCTACGAGCAGTACTTC,CASSEGGPASSYEQYF
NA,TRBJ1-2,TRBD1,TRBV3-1,TGTGCCAGCAGGGACAGGGTCTATGGCTACACCTTC,CASRDRVYGYTF
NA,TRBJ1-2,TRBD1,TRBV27,TGTGCCAGCAGTCCGCAGAGACAGGGGCGCTCCTATGGCTACACCTTC,CASSPQRQGRSYGYTF
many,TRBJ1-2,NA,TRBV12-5,TGTGCTAGTGGTTTGGTACTAGACGAGAACTATGGCTACACCTTC,CASGLVLDENYGYTF
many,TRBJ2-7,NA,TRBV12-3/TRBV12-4,TGTGCCAGCAGTTCAAACGGCCTCGTGGACTCACCCTACGAGCAGTACTTC,CASSSNGLVDSPYEQYF
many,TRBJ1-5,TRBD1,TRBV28,TGTGCCAGCAGTTTATGGGGAACAGGGGGTGGCAATCAGCCCCAGCATTTT,CASSLWGTGGGNQPQHF
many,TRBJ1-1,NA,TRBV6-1,TGTGCCAGCAGACTGAGGGGGAACACTGAAGCTTTCTTT,CASRLRGNTEAFF
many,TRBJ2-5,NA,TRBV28,TGTGCCAGCAGTCCCCGTTTCCAAGAGACCCAGTACTTC,CASSPRFQETQYF
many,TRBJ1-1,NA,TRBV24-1,TGTGCCACCAGTGAAGGGGGTGGGGGCACTGAAGCTTTCTTT,CATSEGGGGTEAFF
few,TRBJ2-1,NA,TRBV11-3,TGTGCCAGCAGCGATCCCTTTGGCGGGGGCGGGGGGCAGTTCTTC,CASSDPFGGGGGQFF
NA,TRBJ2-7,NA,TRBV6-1,TGTGCCAGCAGACCCTCTGGCCGAGATGAGCAGTACTTC,CASRPSGRDEQYF
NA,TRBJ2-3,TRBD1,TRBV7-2,TGTGCCAGCAGCTTAGAGTATCACCGGGACAGAATCCACCCCGGGCAGTATTTT,CASSLEYHRDRIHPGQYF
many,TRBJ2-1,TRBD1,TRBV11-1,TGTGCCAGCAGCTTCGGACAGGGGGCACGGAATGAGCAGTTCTTC,CASSFGQGARNEQFF
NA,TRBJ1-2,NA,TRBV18,TGTGCCAGCTCACCTTCAAGGGGCACTAACTATGGCTACACCTTC,CASSPSRGTNYGYTF
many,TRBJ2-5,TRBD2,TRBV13,TGTGCCAGCAGCTTAGGAGCGGGGGGCGCGGAGACCCAGTACTTC,CASSLGAGGAETQYF
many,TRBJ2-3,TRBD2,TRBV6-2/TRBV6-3,TGTGCCAGCAGTTACAAGGCTAGCGGGAGTCGGAGCACAGATACGCAGTATTTT,CASSYKASGSRSTDTQYF
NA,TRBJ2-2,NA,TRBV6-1,TGTGCCAGCTATAGGAGAGGTACCGGGGAGCTGTTTTTT,CASYRRGTGELFF
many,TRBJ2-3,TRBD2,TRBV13,TGTGCCAGCAGCTTAGGACTAGCGGGAGGGGGCACAGATACGCAGTATTTT,CASSLGLAGGGTDTQYF
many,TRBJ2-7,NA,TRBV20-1,TGCAGTGCTAGAGAGGGCCCTCACTACGAGCAGTACTTC,CSAREGPHYEQYF
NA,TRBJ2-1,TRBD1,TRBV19,TGTGCCAGTACCACAGGGGCCTACAATGAGCAGTTCTTC,CASTTGAYNEQFF
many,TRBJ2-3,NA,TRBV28,TGTGTCAGCACCGCGACACCATCTAGCACAGATACGCAGTATTTT,CVSTATPSSTDTQYF
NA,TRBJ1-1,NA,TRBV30,TGTGCCTGGAGTAAAGCGAACACTGAAGCTTTCTTT,CAWSKANTEAFF
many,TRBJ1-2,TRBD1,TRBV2,TGTGCCAGCAGTGAACAGGGGACAGCCTATGGCTACACCTTC,CASSEQGTAYGYTF
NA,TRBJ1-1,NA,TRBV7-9,TGTGCCAGCACCTTCCGGGCGAGCACTGAAGCTTTCTTT,CASTFRASTEAFF
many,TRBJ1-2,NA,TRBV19,TGTGCCAGTAGTATAGAAGGCAGGGGCTATGGCTACACCTTC,CASSIEGRGYGYTF